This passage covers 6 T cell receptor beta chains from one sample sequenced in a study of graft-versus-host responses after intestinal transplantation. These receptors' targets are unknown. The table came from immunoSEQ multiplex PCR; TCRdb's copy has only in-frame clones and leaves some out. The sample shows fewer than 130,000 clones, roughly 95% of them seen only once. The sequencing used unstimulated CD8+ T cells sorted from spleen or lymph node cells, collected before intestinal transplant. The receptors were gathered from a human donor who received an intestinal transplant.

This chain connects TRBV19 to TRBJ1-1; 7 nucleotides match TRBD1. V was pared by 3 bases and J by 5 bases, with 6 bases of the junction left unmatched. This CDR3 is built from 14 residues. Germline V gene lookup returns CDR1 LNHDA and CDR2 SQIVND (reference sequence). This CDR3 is CASSMTGRGTEAFF. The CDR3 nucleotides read TGTGCCAGTAGTATGACAGGGCGAGGAACTGAAGCTTTCTTT.

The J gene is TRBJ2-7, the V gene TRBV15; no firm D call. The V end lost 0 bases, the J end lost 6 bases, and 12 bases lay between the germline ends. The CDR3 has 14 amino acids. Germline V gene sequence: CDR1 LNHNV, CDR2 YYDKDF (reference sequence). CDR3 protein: CATSRDDAFREQYF. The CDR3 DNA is TGTGCCACCAGCAGAGATGACGCGTTCCGCGAGCAGTACTTC.

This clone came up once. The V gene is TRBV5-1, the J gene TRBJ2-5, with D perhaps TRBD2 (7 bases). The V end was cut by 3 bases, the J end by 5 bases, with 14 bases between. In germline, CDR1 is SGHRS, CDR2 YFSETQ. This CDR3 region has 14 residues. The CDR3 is CASSWWGGGETQYF. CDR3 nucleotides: TGCGCCAGCAGCTGGTGGGGGGGCGGGGAGACCCAGTACTTC.

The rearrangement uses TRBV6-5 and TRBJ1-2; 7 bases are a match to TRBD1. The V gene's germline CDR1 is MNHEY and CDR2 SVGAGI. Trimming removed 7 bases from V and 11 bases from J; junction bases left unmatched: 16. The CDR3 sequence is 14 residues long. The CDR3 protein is CASTTRTGLVGYTF. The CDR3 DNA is TGTGCCAGCACGACCCGGACAGGTTTAGTCGGGTACACCTTC.

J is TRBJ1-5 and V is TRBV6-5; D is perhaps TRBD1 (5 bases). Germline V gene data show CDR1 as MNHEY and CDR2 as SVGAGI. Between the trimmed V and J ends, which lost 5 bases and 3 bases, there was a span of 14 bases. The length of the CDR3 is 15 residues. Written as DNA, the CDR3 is TGTGCCAGCAGTGGGGGAAGGCAGCTCAATCAGCCCCAGCATTTT. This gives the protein CASSGGRQLNQPQHF.

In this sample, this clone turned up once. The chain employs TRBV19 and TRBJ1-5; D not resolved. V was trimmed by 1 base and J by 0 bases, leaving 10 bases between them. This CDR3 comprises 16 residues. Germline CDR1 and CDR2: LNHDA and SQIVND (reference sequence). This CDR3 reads CASSIVLSGSNQPQHF. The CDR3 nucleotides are TGTGCCAGTAGTATAGTACTGTCGGGTAGCAATCAGCCCCAGCATTTT.